This T cell receptor beta chain originates from a study of blood T cell repertoires in COVID-19 (dated by TCRdb to 2018 to 2020). Turning to the overall study: Collaborator samples came from the United States, Italy and Spain and covered acute and convalescent phases of COVID-19. A de-identified subject ID, COVID-19 status, age in years and sex were almost always included in the sample metadata. The samples were drawn from two sources: the first 160 participants of the ongoing ImmuneRACE study, and some 1,300 subjects contributed by 6 global collaborators. The prospective study material was composed of cDNA or gDNA derived from T cells, B-cell-depleted T cells, or PBMCs. The dataset comprised deeply sampled blood TCRbeta repertoires from subjects exposed to, actively infected with, or recovered from COVID-19. HLA class I and class II types, where available, came from metadata supplied by the sample provider rather than from assay-based typing. The repertoires were released in a freely available public database meant as a resource for research on the immune response to SARS-CoV-2. On the study overall, not on this receptor specifically: The amount of clinical and demographic metadata varied by source and participant and was provided uncurated.

Compared with germline, V lacks 6 bases and J lacks 1 base; bases without a gene match: 7. The CDR3 runs 16 residues from the cysteine to the phenylalanine. Left in the record is the CDR3 DNA by itself, 48 bases read in frame from the first base. From the germline V gene, CDR1 is SQVTM and CDR2 is ANQGSEA. The collaborating institutions used their own protocols to collect whole blood in K2EDTA tubes. Collaborator samples were shipped for TCRbeta analysis as frozen whole blood, isolated PBMCs, or DNA extracted from either sample type. TCRbeta CDR3 regions were amplified from genomic DNA using the immunoSEQ Assay, a bias-controlled multiplex PCR. In the original analysis: Within the assay, amplification of reference gene primers was used to estimate how many nucleated cells each sample contained. Sequence reads were collapsed and filtered to measure the absolute abundance of every unique TCRbeta CDR3 rearrangement. For each sample, productive Simpson clonality was calculated as the square root of Simpson's diversity index over productive rearrangements. Sourced from immuneACCESS, this table was stored by TCRdb with only in-frame sequences that have V and J called. A share of the clones is absent; for the studies checked, an unresolved V gene accounts for under half, and the remainder has no known explanation. That table is the source of V, J and clone size, and D and trimming were worked out from the DNA. A total of roughly 120,000 clones appear in this sample, about 84% of them only once. The ten largest clones take up roughly 5.4% of the sample.

In the case of this clone: The antigen this receptor binds is unknown. No per-base quality is available; no much larger clone lies one base away.

The clonotype originates from a human donor in a cohort sampled during active COVID-19. The chain was built from TRBV29-1 and TRBJ2-4, and 12 junction bases match TRBD1. The sequencing input was peripheral blood. The base sequence is TGCAGCGTGAGGGACAGGGGGCTTCTGGCCAAAAACATTCAGTACTTC. Its protein reads: CSVRDRGLLAKNIQYF.